The sequence of this T cell receptor beta chain was determined in a study of blood T cell repertoires in COVID-19. The overall study: Material from acute and convalescent COVID-19 was sourced from the United States, Italy and Spain.

This CDR3 has 14 amino acids. Trimming removed 3 bases from V and 7 bases from J; junction bases left unmatched: 4. Looked up from germline, CDR1 is SGHTA and CDR2 is FQGTGA. Produced via immunoSEQ multiplex PCR; TCRdb's table is partial and in-frame only. The data show some 200,000 clones, roughly 85% seen once. Sequenced input: peripheral blood. The chain is built from TRBV7-3 and TRBJ2-7; TRBD2 matches 12 bases. This receptor was taken from a woman aged 70-85 years with COVID-19, enrolled during active disease. CDR3 in DNA: TGTGCCAGCAGCTTGACTAGCGGGAGTCGGGAGCAGTACTTC. Translation gives CASSLTSGSREQYF.